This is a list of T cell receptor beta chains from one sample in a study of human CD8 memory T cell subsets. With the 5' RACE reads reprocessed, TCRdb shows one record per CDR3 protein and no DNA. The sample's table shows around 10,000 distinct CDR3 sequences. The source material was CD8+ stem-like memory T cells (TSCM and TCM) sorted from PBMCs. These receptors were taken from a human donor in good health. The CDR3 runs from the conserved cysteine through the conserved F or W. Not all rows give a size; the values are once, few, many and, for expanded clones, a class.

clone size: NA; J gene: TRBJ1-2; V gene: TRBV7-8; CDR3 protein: CASSFSTTHGYTF
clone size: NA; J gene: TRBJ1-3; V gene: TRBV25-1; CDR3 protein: CASSAGFGNTIYF
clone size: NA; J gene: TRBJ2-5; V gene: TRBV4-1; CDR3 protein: CASSTAGQGQETQYF
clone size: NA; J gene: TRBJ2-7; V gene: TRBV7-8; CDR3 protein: CASSLEWPIYEQYF
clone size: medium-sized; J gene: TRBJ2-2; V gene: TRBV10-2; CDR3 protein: CASSYKSEGRELFF
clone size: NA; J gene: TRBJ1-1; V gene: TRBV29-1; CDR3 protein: CSVETGGTEAFF
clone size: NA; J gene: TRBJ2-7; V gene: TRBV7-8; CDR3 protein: CASSEEGGQIYEQYF
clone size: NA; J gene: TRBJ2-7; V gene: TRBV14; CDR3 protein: CASSHYRSSDEQYF
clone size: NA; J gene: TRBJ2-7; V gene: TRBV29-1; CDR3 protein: CVDAGQEYEQYF
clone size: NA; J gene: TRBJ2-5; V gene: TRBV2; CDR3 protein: CASSEALAMGGETQYF
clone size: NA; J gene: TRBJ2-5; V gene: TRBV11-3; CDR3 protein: CASRSRSQETQYF
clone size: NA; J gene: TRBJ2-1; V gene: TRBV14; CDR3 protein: CASSHIFAGAGNEQFF
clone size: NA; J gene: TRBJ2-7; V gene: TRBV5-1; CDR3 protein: CASSLGQGTEQYF
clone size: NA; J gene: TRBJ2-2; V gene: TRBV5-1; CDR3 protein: CASSLTGSNTGELFF
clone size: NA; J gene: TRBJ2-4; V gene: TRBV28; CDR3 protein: CASSSPNKKNIQYF
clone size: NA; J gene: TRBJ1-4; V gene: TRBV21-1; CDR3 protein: CASSDPYTGRDEKLFF
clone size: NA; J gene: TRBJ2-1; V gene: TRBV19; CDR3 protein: CASSIMLATYNEQFF
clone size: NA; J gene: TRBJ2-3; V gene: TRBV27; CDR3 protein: CASSLQANTDTQYF
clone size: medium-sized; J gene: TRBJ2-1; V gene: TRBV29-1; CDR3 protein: CSVEGALPSTSGRAEIYNEQFF
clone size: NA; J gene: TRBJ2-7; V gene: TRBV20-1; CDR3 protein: CSALPSGYEQYF
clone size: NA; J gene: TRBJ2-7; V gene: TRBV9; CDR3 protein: CASSVGAQSLEQYF
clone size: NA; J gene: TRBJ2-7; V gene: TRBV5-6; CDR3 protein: CASSLKADTLYEQYF
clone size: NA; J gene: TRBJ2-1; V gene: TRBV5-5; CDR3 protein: CASSLYGSPYEQFF
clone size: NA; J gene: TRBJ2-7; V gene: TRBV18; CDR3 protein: CASSPPVSGPGEQYF
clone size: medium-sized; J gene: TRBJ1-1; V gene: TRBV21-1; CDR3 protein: CASSTKAREGEAFF
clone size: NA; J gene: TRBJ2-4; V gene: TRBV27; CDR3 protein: CASSLTGSIDIQYF